This T cell receptor beta chain was sequenced during a study of blood T cell repertoires in COVID-19. Study summary: Samples came from the United States, Italy and Spain, spanning acute and convalescent COVID-19. PBMCs, B-cell-depleted T cells, or T cells provided the cDNA or gDNA that made up the material.

TCRdb's copy holds only in-frame clones and misses some; the assay was immunoSEQ multiplex PCR. Of a few hundred thousand clones in the sample, 70% to 90% were seen once. Per germline, CDR1 DFQATT and CDR2 SNEGSKA (reference sequence). The CDR3 totals 16 residues. With 3 bases removed from V and 1 base from J, the gap between germline ends came to 16 bases. This study enrolled people aged roughly 18 to 90 from about two dozen US geographic areas. The sequenced sample was PBMCs or T cells enriched from blood (not recorded which). This TCR was sampled from a man aged 25-45 years who had recovered from COVID-19. The rearrangement joins TRBV20-1 to TRBJ1-5; D perhaps matches TRBD1 (5 bases). As DNA, the CDR3 is TGCAGTGCTAGTGGCGGCTCCCAGGGAAGCAATCAGCCCCAGCATTTT. Its translation is CSASGGSQGSNQPQHF.